These 10 T cell receptor beta chains originate from one sample sequenced in a study of response to subunit inactivated influenza vaccine. TCRdb recomputed calls from the RT-PCR reads with MiXCR, one row per CDR3 protein. There are a few hundred thousand distinct CDR3 sequences in the sample; 10% to 11% occur only once, and approximately 12% lies in the top ten. The starting material was PBMCs from blood, obtained 40 to 50 days after vaccination. The receptors were sampled from a middle-aged man who received an inactivated influenza vaccine.

There are many counts of this clonotype. The V and J genes are TRBV12-3 or TRBV12-4 and TRBJ2-3; 11 bases match TRBD2. After removal of 5 bases from V and 2 bases from J, the junction contained 6 bases not matched to a gene. The CDR3 loop spans 16 amino acids. CDR3 sequence: CASSRGLAGLTDTQYF. In nucleotides, the CDR3 is TGTGCCAGCAGTCGCGGACTAGCGGGCCTCACAGATACGCAGTATTTT.

This clonotype was picked up many times. The CDR3 DNA reads TGTGCCAGCAGTTTGCACCAGGGGTCGCAGCCCCAGCATTTT. It codes for CASSLHQGSQPQHF. V gene TRBV28 combines with J gene TRBJ1-5; perhaps TRBD1 as D (6 bases). The V end lost 3 bases, the J end lost 7 bases, and 13 bases lay between the germline ends. The CDR3 length is 14 residues. The germline V gene encodes CDR1 MDHEN and CDR2 SYDVKM.

The chain has TRBV12-3 or TRBV12-4 and TRBJ2-7; tentatively, D is TRBD1 (5 bases). The CDR3 covers 16 residues. Trimming removed 1 base at V and 5 bases at J, with 18 bases between. CDR3 protein: CASSLEYYQGNHEQYF. The DNA for the CDR3 is TGTGCCAGCAGTTTAGAATATTACCAGGGTAACCACGAGCAGTACTTC.

This clonotype has at least ten counts. This chain joins TRBV5-1 and TRBJ2-1, with 13 bases lining up with TRBD2. Germline V gene sequence: CDR1 SGHRS, CDR2 YFSETQ. CDR3 length equals 19 residues. Trimming removed 1 base from V and 2 bases from J; junction bases left unmatched: 9. CDR3 protein: CASSLTGTSGNLAYNEQFF. CDR3 coding DNA: TGCGCCAGCAGCTTGACCGGGACTAGCGGGAACCTAGCCTACAATGAGCAGTTCTTC. Supplemented by reference TRBV5-1 and TRBJ2-1, the full variable domain reads KAGVTQTPRYLIKTRGQQVTLSCSPISGHRSVSWYQQTPGQGLQFLFEYFSETQRNKGNFPGRFSGRQFSNSRSEMNVSTLELGDSALYLCASSLTGTSGNLAYNEQFFGPGTRLTVL.

This clonotype was detected many times. The chain carries TRBV7-9 and TRBJ2-7; D uncertain. Germline CDR1 reads SEHNR; CDR2 reads FQNEAQ (reference sequence). CDR3 length: 12 amino acids. V was cut by 5 bases and J by 3 bases, with 8 bases left in between. Here the CDR3 reads CASSLQVYEQYF. CDR3 in DNA: TGTGCCAGCAGCCTACAAGTCTACGAGCAGTACTTC.

This clonotype came up many times. V is TRBV5-6 and J is TRBJ2-2; 9 bases match TRBD1. CDR3 length: 16 amino acids. V lost 4 bases to trimming and J lost 2 bases; unmatched junction nucleotides: 6. Germline V lookup: CDR1 SGHDT, CDR2 YYEEEE. The CDR3 reads CASSPPGQGNTGELFF. The CDR3 DNA reads as TGTGCCAGCAGCCCGCCGGGACAGGGTAACACCGGGGAGCTGTTTTTT.

The rearrangement links TRBV7-2 to TRBJ2-7; 11 bases are shared with TRBD2. The germline gives CDR1 SGHTA, CDR2 FQGNSA. The CDR3 loop spans 15 amino acids. J gave up 3 bases and V 1 base, and 2 bases lay outside the gene matches. CDR3 sequence reads: CASSLDLAGGYEQYF. The CDR3 region has the DNA TGTGCCAGCAGCTTAGACCTAGCGGGAGGCTACGAGCAGTACTTC.

The chain couples TRBV28 to TRBJ2-1; either TRBD1 or TRBD2 may supply D (5 bases each). Trimming pared 6 bases from V and 2 bases from J, leaving 14 bases between. CDR3 length: 15 residues. Germline CDR1 and CDR2: MDHEN and SYDVKM. The CDR3 here is CASSGADLTYNEQFF. The DNA for the CDR3 is TGTGCCAGCAGCGGGGCGGATCTTACCTACAATGAGCAGTTCTTC.

The rearrangement links TRBV20-1 to TRBJ2-5, with a tentative D call TRBD2 (6 bases). Per germline, CDR1 DFQATT and CDR2 SNEGSKA (reference sequence). The ends were cut back, 3 bases at V and 3 bases at J, with 17 bases in the middle. CDR3 length equals 15 residues. The CDR3 region has the DNA TGCAGTGCTAGGGGCGGCGGGGCGAGGGAAGAGACCCAGTACTTC. Protein: CSARGGGAREETQYF.

This clonotype was recorded at least ten times. This chain uses TRBV20-1 with TRBJ2-7, with 11 bases matching TRBD2. CDR1 is DFQATT and CDR2 is SNEGSKA in the germline V gene (reference sequence). This CDR3 region has 14 residues. Unmatched junction bases numbered 4, after V lost 6 bases and J lost 0 bases. For the CDR3, the DNA is TGCAGTGCCAACGGACTAGCGGGCTCCTACGAGCAGTACTTC. This codes for CSANGLAGSYEQYF.